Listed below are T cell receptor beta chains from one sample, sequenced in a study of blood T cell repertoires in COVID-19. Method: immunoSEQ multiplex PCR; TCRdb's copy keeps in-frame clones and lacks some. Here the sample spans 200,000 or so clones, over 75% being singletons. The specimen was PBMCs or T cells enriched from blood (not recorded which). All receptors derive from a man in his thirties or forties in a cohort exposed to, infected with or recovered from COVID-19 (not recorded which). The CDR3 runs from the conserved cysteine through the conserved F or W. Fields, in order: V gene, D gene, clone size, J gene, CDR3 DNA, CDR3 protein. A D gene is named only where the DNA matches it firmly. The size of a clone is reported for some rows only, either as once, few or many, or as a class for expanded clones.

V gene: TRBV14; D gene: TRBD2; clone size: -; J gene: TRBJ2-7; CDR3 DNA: TGTGCCAGCAGCCAAGCCAGCGGGAGGGCCTTGAACGAGCAGTACTTC; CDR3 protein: CASSQASGRALNEQYF
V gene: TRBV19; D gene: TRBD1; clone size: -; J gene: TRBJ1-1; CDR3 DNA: TGTGCCAGTAGTATAGTAGGGACAGGGGCTTCATTGAACACTGAAGCTTTCTTT; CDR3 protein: CASSIVGTGASLNTEAFF
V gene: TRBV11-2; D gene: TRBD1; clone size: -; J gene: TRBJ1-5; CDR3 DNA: TGTGCCAGCAGCCCACAGGGGTTTAGCGGTCAGCCCCAGCATTTT; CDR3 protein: CASSPQGFSGQPQHF
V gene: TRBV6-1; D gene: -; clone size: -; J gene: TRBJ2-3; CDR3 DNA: TGTGCCAGCAGTGAAGTCTTGCGGGGCGGGGATACGCAGTATTTT; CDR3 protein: CASSEVLRGGDTQYF
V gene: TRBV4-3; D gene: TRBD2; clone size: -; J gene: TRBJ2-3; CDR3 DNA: TGCGCCAGCAGCCAGTTCGCCGGGACTAGCGGGAGCACAGATACGCAGTATTTT; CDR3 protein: CASSQFAGTSGSTDTQYF
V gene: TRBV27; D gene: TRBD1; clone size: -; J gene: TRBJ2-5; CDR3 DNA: TGTGCCAGCAGTCCTACCGACAGGGGGCAAGAGACCCAGTACTTC; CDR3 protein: CASSPTDRGQETQYF
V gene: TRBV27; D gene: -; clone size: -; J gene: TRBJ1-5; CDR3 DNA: TGTGCCAGCAGCCCTCGTGCAGGGGGCAATCAGCCCCAGCATTTT; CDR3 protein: CASSPRAGGNQPQHF
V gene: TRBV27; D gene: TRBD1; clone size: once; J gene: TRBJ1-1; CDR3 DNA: TGTGCCAGCAGTTCGAGACAGGGGGCTGGCAACACTGAAGCTTTCTTT; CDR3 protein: CASSSRQGAGNTEAFF
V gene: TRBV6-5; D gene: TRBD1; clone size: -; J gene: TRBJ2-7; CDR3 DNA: TGTGCCAGCAGCCCGGGACAGGGGATCGAGCAGTACTTC; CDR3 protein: CASSPGQGIEQYF
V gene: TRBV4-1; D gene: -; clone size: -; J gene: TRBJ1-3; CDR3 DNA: TGCGCCAGCAGCCCAGAGCCGGGCTCTGGAAACACCATATATTTT; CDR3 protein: CASSPEPGSGNTIYF
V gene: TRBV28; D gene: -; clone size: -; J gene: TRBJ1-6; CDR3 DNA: TGTGCCAGCACCCCGGGGGGACCCGATTCACCCCTCCACTTT; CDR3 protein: CASTPGGPDSPLHF
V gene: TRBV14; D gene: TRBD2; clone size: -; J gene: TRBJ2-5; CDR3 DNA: TGTGCCAGCAGCCAAGAGCTCCTAGCGGGTGGGGAGACCCAGTACTTC; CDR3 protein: CASSQELLAGGETQYF
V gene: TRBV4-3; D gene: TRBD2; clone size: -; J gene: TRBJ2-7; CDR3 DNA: TGCGCCAGCAGCCAGTCTCCAGCGGGAACCACCTACGAGCAGTACTTC; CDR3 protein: CASSQSPAGTTYEQYF
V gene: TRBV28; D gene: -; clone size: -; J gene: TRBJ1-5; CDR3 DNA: TGTGCCAGCAGTCCCCGACAGAAGCCCCAGCATTTT; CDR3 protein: CASSPRQKPQHF
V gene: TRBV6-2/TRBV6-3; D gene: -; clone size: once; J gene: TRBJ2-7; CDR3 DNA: TGTGCCAGCAGTTATCAACGGGTACACTACGAGCAGTACTTC; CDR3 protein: CASSYQRVHYEQYF
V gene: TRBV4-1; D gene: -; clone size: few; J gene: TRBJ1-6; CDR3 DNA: TGCGCCAGCAGCCAAGATCGCGTGGCGGCGAGCTCCTATAATTCACCCCTCCACTTT; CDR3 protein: CASSQDRVAASSYNSPLHF
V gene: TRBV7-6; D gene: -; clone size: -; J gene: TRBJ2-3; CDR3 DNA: TGTGCCAGCAGCTTCCGGGGGTCACCTAGCACAGATACGCAGTATTTT; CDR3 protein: CASSFRGSPSTDTQYF
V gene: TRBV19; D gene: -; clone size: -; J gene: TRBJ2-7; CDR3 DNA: TGTGCCAGTAGTATAGCACTGTTGGGGGGGCGCGCCGAGCAGTACTTC; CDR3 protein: CASSIALLGGRAEQYF
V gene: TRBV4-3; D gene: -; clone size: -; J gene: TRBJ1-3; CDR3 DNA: TGCGCCAGCAGCCAAGTCGGGGGGGACACCATATATTTT; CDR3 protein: CASSQVGGDTIYF
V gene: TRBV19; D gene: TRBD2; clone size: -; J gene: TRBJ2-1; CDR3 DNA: TGTGCCAGTAGTCTTAGCGGGTCTCTCTACAATGAGCAGTTCTTC; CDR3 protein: CASSLSGSLYNEQFF
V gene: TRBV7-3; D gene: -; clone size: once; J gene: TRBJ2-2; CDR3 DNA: TGTGCCAGCAGCCCCTTAACCGGGACTTACACCGGGGAGCTGTTTTTT; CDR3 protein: CASSPLTGTYTGELFF
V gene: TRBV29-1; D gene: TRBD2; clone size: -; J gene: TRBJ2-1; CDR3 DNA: TGCAGCGTTCACCCGGGACTAGCGGGGGCTCACCAGCTCGCGGGCTACAATGAGCAGTTCTTC; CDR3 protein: CSVHPGLAGAHQLAGYNEQFF
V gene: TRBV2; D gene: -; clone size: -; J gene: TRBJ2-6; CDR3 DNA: TGTGCCAGCAGTGTTCACTCTGGGGCCAACGTCCTGACTTTC; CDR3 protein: CASSVHSGANVLTF
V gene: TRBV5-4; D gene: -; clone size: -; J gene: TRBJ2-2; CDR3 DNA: TGTGCCAGCAGCTCGGAGTCCGCGAACACCGGGGAGCTGTTTTTT; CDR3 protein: CASSSESANTGELFF
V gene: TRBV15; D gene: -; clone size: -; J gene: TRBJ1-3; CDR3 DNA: TGTGCCACGCGCTGGGGGGCTGGAAACACCATATATTTT; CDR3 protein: CATRWGAGNTIYF
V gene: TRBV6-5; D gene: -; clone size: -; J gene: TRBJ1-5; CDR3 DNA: TGTGCCAGCAGTTACTCGATCGGTCAGCCCCAGCATTTT; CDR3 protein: CASSYSIGQPQHF
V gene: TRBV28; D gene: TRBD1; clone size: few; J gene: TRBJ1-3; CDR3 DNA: TGTGCCAGCAGTTTATCACAGGGGGACGGAAACACCATATATTTT; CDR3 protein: CASSLSQGDGNTIYF